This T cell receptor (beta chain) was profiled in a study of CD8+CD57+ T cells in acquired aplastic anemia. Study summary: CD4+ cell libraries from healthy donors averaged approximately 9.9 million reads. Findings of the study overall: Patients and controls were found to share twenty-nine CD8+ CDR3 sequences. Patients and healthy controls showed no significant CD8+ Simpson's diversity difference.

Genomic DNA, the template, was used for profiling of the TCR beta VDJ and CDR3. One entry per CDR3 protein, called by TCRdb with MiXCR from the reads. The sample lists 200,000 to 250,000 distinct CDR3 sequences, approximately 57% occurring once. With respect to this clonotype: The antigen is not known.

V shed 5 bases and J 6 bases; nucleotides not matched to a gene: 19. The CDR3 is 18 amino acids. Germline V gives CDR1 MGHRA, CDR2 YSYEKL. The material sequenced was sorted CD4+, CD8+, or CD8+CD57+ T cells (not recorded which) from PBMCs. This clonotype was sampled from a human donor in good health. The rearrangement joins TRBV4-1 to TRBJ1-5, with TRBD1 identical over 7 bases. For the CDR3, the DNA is TGCGCCAGCAGCAAAATCCCGGACCCAGGGGGTGTGGGTCAGCCCCAGCATTTT. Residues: CASSKIPDPGGVGQPQHF.